Listed below are T cell receptor beta chains from one sample, sequenced in a study of identical twins. TCRdb redid the calling of the 5' RACE reads with MiXCR, one entry per CDR3 protein. The table shows 200,000 to 300,000 distinct CDR3 sequences, with more than 9.5% occurring only once. Another study also made use of these data, one on yellow fever vaccine responses in identical twins.

What was sequenced was memory (CD45RO+) T cells sorted from blood. These TCRs come from a woman under 30 in good health. CDR3s include the opening cysteine and the closing phenylalanine or tryptophan.

cdr3_aa j_call v_call
CSAVTGYTEAFF TRBJ1-1 TRBV20-1
CAISGVMAGGSRFSYEQYF TRBJ2-7 TRBV10-3
CATSRGARTNQETQYF TRBJ2-5 TRBV15
CSARDYRQGANGELFF TRBJ2-2 TRBV20-1
CATSDAETQYF TRBJ2-5 TRBV24-1
CATSRGDRGVYEQYF TRBJ2-7 TRBV15
CASTSRNEQFF TRBJ2-1 TRBV6-2/TRBV6-3
CASSVFPVQSGANVLTF TRBJ2-6 TRBV9
CASSYRQGYTDTQYF TRBJ2-3 TRBV9
CSASPTGQASSYEQYF TRBJ2-7 TRBV20-1
CASRDVGEAAAEAFF TRBJ1-1 TRBV6-1
CASSYASPKYEQYF TRBJ2-7 TRBV6-5
CASSRQTGFGTDTQYF TRBJ2-3 TRBV7-2
CASSLDGGGKETQYF TRBJ2-5 TRBV7-7
CASSESGGRLYKDTQYF TRBJ2-3 TRBV25-1
CASSLDTYSYNEQFF TRBJ2-1 TRBV12-3/TRBV12-4
CASSEASGASGMKNEQFF TRBJ2-1 TRBV2
CASSPTGRAPDNEQFF TRBJ2-1 TRBV3-1
CASRLAGGLVAGANVLTF TRBJ2-6 TRBV28
CSASEGLARTYEQYF TRBJ2-7 TRBV20-1
CASSLETADNSPLHF TRBJ1-6 TRBV5-1
CASSLASVFSGGTSGSYEQYF TRBJ2-7 TRBV5-6
CSAMRLSDRYTDTQYF TRBJ2-3 TRBV20-1
CASSLVGSYNEQFF TRBJ2-1 TRBV5-1
CASSASSGANVLTF TRBJ2-6 TRBV27
CASSRTGTGANNEQFF TRBJ2-1 TRBV5-1
CASSVGGSGRYEQYF TRBJ2-7 TRBV9
CATSDLGAGGNEQFF TRBJ2-1 TRBV24-1
CATSDVGRGVTDTQYF TRBJ2-3 TRBV24-1
CASSLKGETQYF TRBJ2-5 TRBV7-7
CASSSVRQGRNNSPLHF TRBJ1-6 TRBV6-5
CATSDLGQGENTEAFF TRBJ1-1 TRBV24-1
CASSLRGAVMGSAFF TRBJ1-1 TRBV27
CASSLLVGPGDEQYF TRBJ2-7 TRBV2
CASRTAGDSRRQYF TRBJ2-7 TRBV6-1
CASSEPGTGSNIQYF TRBJ2-4 TRBV28
CASSEGGREGRNEQFF TRBJ2-1 TRBV25-1
CASSSRTGVEAFF TRBJ1-1 TRBV6-2/TRBV6-3
CASSTGATSGRASGDEQFF TRBJ2-1 TRBV27
CASRRAVQETQYF TRBJ2-5 TRBV6-6
CASRAAALSEQYF TRBJ2-7 TRBV6-2/TRBV6-3
CASSQASSGIYEQYF TRBJ2-7 TRBV4-2